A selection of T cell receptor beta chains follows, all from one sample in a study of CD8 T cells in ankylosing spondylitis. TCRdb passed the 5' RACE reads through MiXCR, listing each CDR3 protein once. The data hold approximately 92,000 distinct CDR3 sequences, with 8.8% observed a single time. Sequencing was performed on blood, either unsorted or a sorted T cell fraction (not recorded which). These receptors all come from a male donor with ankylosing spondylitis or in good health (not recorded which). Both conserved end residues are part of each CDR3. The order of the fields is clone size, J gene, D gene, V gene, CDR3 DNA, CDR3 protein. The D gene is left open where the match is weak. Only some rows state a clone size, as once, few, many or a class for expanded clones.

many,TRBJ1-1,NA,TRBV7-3,TGTGCCAGCGGAACAGGGCTGACCGTCGGCACTGAAGCTTTCTTT,CASGTGLTVGTEAFF
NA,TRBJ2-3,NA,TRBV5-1,NA,CASSFFGQPSTDTQYF
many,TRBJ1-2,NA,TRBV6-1,TGTGCCAGCCGGGGAGGGGATACATGGTACTATGGCTACACCTTC,CASRGGDTWYYGYTF
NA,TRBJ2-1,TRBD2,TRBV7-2,TGTGCCAGCAGCTTAGACCAGGGAGGGGAGCAGTTCTTC,CASSLDQGGEQFF
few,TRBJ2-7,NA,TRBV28,TGTGCCAGCAGTTCTCTCCCAGGGCTAGCCTACGAGCAGTACTTC,CASSSLPGLAYEQYF
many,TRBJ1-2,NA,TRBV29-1,TGCAGCGTTGTTAACGTCAGGGGAAACTATGGCTACACCTTC,CSVVNVRGNYGYTF
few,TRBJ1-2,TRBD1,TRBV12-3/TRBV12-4,TGTGCCAGCAGTTTATTCGGCACAGGGGATAACTATGGCTACACCTTC,CASSLFGTGDNYGYTF
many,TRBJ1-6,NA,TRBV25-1,TGTGCCAGCAGTGACTCCGACAGAACGCCCCTCCACTTT,CASSDSDRTPLHF
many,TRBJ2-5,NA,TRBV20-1,TGCAGTGCTAGAAGGGCCCCCAAAGAGACCCAGTACTTC,CSARRAPKETQYF
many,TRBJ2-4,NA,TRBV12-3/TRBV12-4,TGTGCCAGCAGTTTAGGTGGGAGTTTAGCCAAAAACATTCAGTACTTC,CASSLGGSLAKNIQYF
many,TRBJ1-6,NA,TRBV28,TGTGCCAGCTTTTCCTCCAATTCACCCCTCCACTTT,CASFSSNSPLHF
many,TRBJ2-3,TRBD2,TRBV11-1,TGTGCCAGCAGCCGCCGTTATTCGGGTAGCGGGGGCACAGATACGCAGTATTTT,CASSRRYSGSGGTDTQYF
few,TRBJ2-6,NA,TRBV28,TGTGCCAGCAGTTTAATGAGGGGCTCTGGGGCCAACGTCCTGACTTTC,CASSLMRGSGANVLTF
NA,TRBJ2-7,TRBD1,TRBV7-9,TGTGCCAGCAGCTTGTCCCGGGACAGGGAGCAGTACTTC,CASSLSRDREQYF
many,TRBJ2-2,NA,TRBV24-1,TGTGCCACCAGTAGACAAGGGAACACCGGGGAGCTGTTTTTT,CATSRQGNTGELFF
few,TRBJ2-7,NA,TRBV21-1,TGTGCCAGCAACGGGACAGGGAGTGTCAACGAGCAGTACTTC,CASNGTGSVNEQYF
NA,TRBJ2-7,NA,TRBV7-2,TGTGCCAGCAGCGACTCCTACGAGCAGTACTTC,CASSDSYEQYF
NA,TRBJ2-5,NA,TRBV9,TGTGCCAGCAGCGTAGGGACCCAAGAGACCCAGTACTTC,CASSVGTQETQYF
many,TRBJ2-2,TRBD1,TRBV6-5,TGTGCCAGCAGTTACACTGACAGGGGGTACACCGGGGAGCTGTTTTTT,CASSYTDRGYTGELFF
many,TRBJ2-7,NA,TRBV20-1,TGCAGTGCCAGACTGGGGGCAGACAGTACGTTAGGGCAGTACTTC,CSARLGADSTLGQYF
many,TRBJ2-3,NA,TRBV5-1,TGCGCCAGCAGCTCTCACGGGGGCCCGAGCACAGATACGCAGTATTTT,CASSSHGGPSTDTQYF
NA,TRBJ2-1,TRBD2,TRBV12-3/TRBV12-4,TGTGCCAGCAGTACCCGGACTAGCGGGGGCACCAATGAGCAGTTCTTC,CASSTRTSGGTNEQFF